This TCR beta chain came from a study of blood T cell repertoires in COVID-19. The V and J ends lost 4 bases and 7 bases, in that order; junction bases with no gene match: 5. There are 14 residues in the CDR3. The V gene's germline CDR1 is SGHDN and CDR2 FVKESK. Each participant's cohort was designated according to participant-reported clinical history. The table lists this clone with a few counts. Repertoires were generated with immunoSEQ multiplex PCR, while TCRdb's copy carries only in-frame clones and drops some. Of a few hundred thousand clones listed, approximately 78% were seen once; the top ten hold about 9.3%.

The clonotype was recovered from a middle-aged man who had recovered from COVID-19. What was sequenced was PBMCs or T cells enriched from blood (not recorded which). The chain has TRBV14 and TRBJ2-5, with 11 positions matching TRBD1. Written as DNA, the CDR3 is TGTGCCAGCAGCCCGGACAGGGGGCGAGGGACCCAGTACTTC. Its translation: CASSPDRGRGTQYF. The full variable domain, completed using reference TRBV14 and TRBJ2-5, is EAGVTQFPSHSVIEKGQTVTLRCDPISGHDNLYWYRRVMGKEIKFLLHFVKESKQDESGMPNNRFLAERTGGTYSTLKVQPAELEDSGVYFCASSPDRGRGTQYFGPGTRLLVL.